This is a list of T cell receptor beta chains from one sample in a study of T cell repertoires in cytomegalovirus infection. TCRdb re-analysed the reads in MiXCR, keeping a single row per CDR3 protein. The sample consists of roughly 170,000 distinct CDR3 sequences, roughly 22% of them appearing once. For these receptors, no antigen is known. Sample: CD8+ T cells from cultured PBMCs, taken from culture after CMV antigen stimulation. These receptors came from a human donor in good health (CMV status not recorded). Some clones in this sample may be carry-over from other donors' samples. CDR3s include the opening cysteine and the closing phenylalanine or tryptophan. The D gene is left open where the match is weak. Rows give clone size only sometimes, using once, few, many, or a class for an expanded clone.

j_call clone_size d_call v_call cdr3_nt cdr3_aa
TRBJ2-7 . TRBD1 TRBV11-2 TGTGCCAGCAGCTCCCACCCGGGACAGCCCTCCTACGAGCAGTACTTC CASSSHPGQPSYEQYF
TRBJ1-2 . TRBD1 TRBV2 TGTGCCAGCAGTGAAGAGGGGACAGATTATGGCTACACCTTC CASSEEGTDYGYTF
TRBJ1-2 . . TRBV7-9 TGTGCCAGCAGTCAGGACTCGAAGTATGGCTACACCTTC CASSQDSKYGYTF
TRBJ1-1 few . TRBV4-3 TGCGCCAGCAGCAGTCGAGGGGGGCTGGAAACTGAAGCTTTCTTT CASSSRGGLETEAFF
TRBJ2-3 . . TRBV6-5 TGTGCCAGCAGTTACGCGACTGAGGGAACAGATACGCAGTATTTT CASSYATEGTDTQYF
TRBJ1-1 few TRBD1 TRBV7-9 TGTGCCAGCAGCTCCTCTTACAGGGGAGTCACCTTTAACACTGAAGCTTTCTTT CASSSSYRGVTFNTEAFF
TRBJ1-1 . . TRBV13 TGTGCCAGCAGCCCCGGAGGACGAGGGAACACTGAAGCTTTCTTT CASSPGGRGNTEAFF
TRBJ2-1 . TRBD2 TRBV27 TGTGCCAGCAGTTTACCGGGGACTAGCGGGGGGGCCGGGTACAATGAGCAGTTCTTC CASSLPGTSGGAGYNEQFF
TRBJ2-3 . . TRBV5-1 TGCGCCAGCAGCTTGGCGAGAAGGACAGATACGCAGTATTTT CASSLARRTDTQYF
TRBJ2-1 . . TRBV7-2 TGTGCCAGCAGCTCGCCCCGACTAGACTCCTACAATGAGCAGTTCTTC CASSSPRLDSYNEQFF
TRBJ2-2 few TRBD2 TRBV7-2 TGTGCCAGCAGTAGCGGACTAGCTCCTTTGTCGAAGGGGGAGCTGTTTTTT CASSSGLAPLSKGELFF
TRBJ2-2 . . TRBV9 TGTGCCAGCAGCGACGGACTGGAGAACACCGGGGAGCTGTTTTTT CASSDGLENTGELFF
TRBJ2-7 . . TRBV6-1 TGTGCCAGCAGCCACTACGAGCAGTACTTC CASSHYEQYF
TRBJ2-5 . TRBD2 TRBV7-2 TGTGCCAGCAGCTTAGTGACTAGCGGGGGGACCCAGTACTTC CASSLVTSGGTQYF
TRBJ2-7 few TRBD1 TRBV28 TGTGCCAGCGCTATCGTTTCAGGGGGTGAGAACGAGCAGTACTTC CASAIVSGGENEQYF
TRBJ1-6 . TRBD1 TRBV5-1 TGCGCCAGCAGCTTACCGACAGGGTCAGAGCGCGGTTCACCCCTCCACTTT CASSLPTGSERGSPLHF
TRBJ2-2 . . TRBV5-4 TGTGCCAGCAGCTTGGGGCCAGCGACCGGGGAGCTGTTTTTT CASSLGPATGELFF
TRBJ1-1 . TRBD1 TRBV6-2/TRBV6-3 TGTGCCAGCATTACCCCCTGGGACAGCCGGAACACTGAAGCTTTCTTT CASITPWDSRNTEAFF
TRBJ2-1 . TRBD2 TRBV7-1 TGTGCCAGCAGCCACCCTCTAGCGGGGGGGAATGAGCAGTTCTTC CASSHPLAGGNEQFF
TRBJ2-1 few . TRBV7-2 TGTGCCAGCAGTATTAGTGGTCATGAGCAGTTCTTC CASSISGHEQFF
TRBJ2-7 . . TRBV27 TGTGCCAGCAGTTTATCGAGGCGGCGGGGGCTAGACGAGCAGTACTTC CASSLSRRRGLDEQYF
TRBJ2-3 . . TRBV6-2/TRBV6-3 TGTGCCAGCAGTTACTCCATAAACGGCGCCACCCGGACAGATACGCAGTATTTT CASSYSINGATRTDTQYF
TRBJ2-7 few TRBD1 TRBV7-9 TGTGCCAGCAGCTTACCTACAGGGGAGTGGTACTTC CASSLPTGEWYF
TRBJ2-4 few . TRBV2 TGTGCCAGCAGTGAAAGAGGTGAATTTACCAAAAACATTCAGTACTTC CASSERGEFTKNIQYF
TRBJ2-7 few TRBD1 TRBV6-6 TGTGCCAGCAGTTACCCCAGGGGACAGCCTATGACCTACGAGCAGTACTTC CASSYPRGQPMTYEQYF
TRBJ2-7 . . TRBV12-3/TRBV12-4 TGTGCCAGCAGCTGGGGACGGTTTAGCTCCTACGAGCAGTACTTC CASSWGRFSSYEQYF
TRBJ1-1 . . TRBV6-2/TRBV6-3 TGTGCCAGCAGTTACTCGATGAGTGAAGCTTTCTTT CASSYSMSEAFF
TRBJ2-7 . . TRBV4-1 TGCGGCAGCAGCCAAGAAACCAGTCCGACCTACGAGCAGTACTTC CGSSQETSPTYEQYF
TRBJ1-1 . . TRBV6-5 TGTGCCAGCAGTTACGACCAAGTGAACACTGAAGCTTTCTTT CASSYDQVNTEAFF
TRBJ1-1 . . TRBV7-2 TGTGCCAGCAGCTTAGAACGGGAGACCACTGAAGCTTTCTTT CASSLERETTEAFF
TRBJ2-7 few TRBD1 TRBV10-3 TGTGCCATCAGAACCTCGGGACAGGGTCTCGACGAACAGTACTTC CAIRTSGQGLDEQYF
TRBJ2-1 many . TRBV7-9 TGTGCCAGCAGCCCTACCGGGACCAGCTCCTACAATGAGCAGTTCTTC CASSPTGTSSYNEQFF
TRBJ1-2 . TRBD1 TRBV4-1 TGTGCCAGCAGCCAAGGCGACTTAATGACAGGGAATGGCTACACCTTC CASSQGDLMTGNGYTF
TRBJ1-5 . . TRBV20-1 TGCAGTGCTGTCCAGCAGGGGCAGCCCCAGCATTTT CSAVQQGQPQHF
TRBJ1-2 once TRBD1 TRBV12-3/TRBV12-4 TGTGCCAGCAGGCCGACAGGGTTCTATGGCTACACCTTC CASRPTGFYGYTF
TRBJ2-7 few . TRBV12-3/TRBV12-4 TGTGCCAGCAGTTTTTCTGGGGAGCAGTACTTC CASSFSGEQYF
TRBJ1-3 . . TRBV19 TGTGCCAGTAGTTTAACTTCCTCTGGAAACACCATATATTTT CASSLTSSGNTIYF
TRBJ2-7 few . TRBV5-5 TGTGCCAGCACCCTAAGGGGGACGGGAACTTACGAGCAGTACTTC CASTLRGTGTYEQYF
TRBJ2-2 . . TRBV27 TGTGCCAGCCAATCCGGGACACCGAACACCGGGGAGCTGTTTTTT CASQSGTPNTGELFF
TRBJ2-7 . . TRBV28 TGTGCCAGCAGTTTAGAAACAGGGTATGACGAGCAGTACTTC CASSLETGYDEQYF
TRBJ2-7 . . TRBV5-4 TGTGCCAGCAGCCCGGGGATGGCAGGGGACTCCTACGAGCAGTACTTC CASSPGMAGDSYEQYF
TRBJ1-1 . TRBD1 TRBV12-3/TRBV12-4 TGTGCCAGCAGTTTAGCCAACAGGGGTGACACTGAAGCTTTCTTT CASSLANRGDTEAFF
TRBJ2-3 few . TRBV4-1 TGCGCCAGCAGCCAAGAAGCGACAACCCCGAGCACAGATACGCAGTATTTT CASSQEATTPSTDTQYF
TRBJ1-1 . . TRBV4-3 TGCGCCAGCAGGCATTCAAGGAGGACTGAAGCTTTCTTT CASRHSRRTEAFF
TRBJ2-7 few TRBD1 TRBV5-1 TGCGCCAGCAGCACCCTGCCGTCCGGGACAGGCTTGAGGGAGCAGTACTTC CASSTLPSGTGLREQYF
TRBJ2-1 few . TRBV6-1 TGTGCCAGCAGTGTTACCGGGACCGGGGTCTTTGGTGAGCAGTTCTTC CASSVTGTGVFGEQFF
TRBJ2-5 . TRBD1 TRBV4-3 TGCGCCAGCAGCCCGGGACAGAACCAAGAGACCCAGTACTTC CASSPGQNQETQYF